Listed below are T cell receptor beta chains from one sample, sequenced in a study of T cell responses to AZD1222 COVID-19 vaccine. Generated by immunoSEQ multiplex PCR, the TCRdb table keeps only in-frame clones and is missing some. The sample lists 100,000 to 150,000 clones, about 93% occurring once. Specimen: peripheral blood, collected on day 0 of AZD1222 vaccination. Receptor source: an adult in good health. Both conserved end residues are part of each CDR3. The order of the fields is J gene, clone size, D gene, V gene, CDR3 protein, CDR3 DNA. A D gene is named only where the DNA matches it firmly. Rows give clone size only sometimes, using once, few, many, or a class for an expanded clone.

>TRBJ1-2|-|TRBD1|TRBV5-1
CASRQDRGYNYGYTF
TGCGCCAGCAGACAGGACAGGGGGTATAACTATGGCTACACCTTC
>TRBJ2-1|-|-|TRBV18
CASSGGAESNEQFF
TGTGCCAGCTCCGGGGGTGCAGAATCCAATGAGCAGTTCTTC
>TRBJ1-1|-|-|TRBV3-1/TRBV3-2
CASSQGMRVGTEAFF
TGTGCCAGCAGCCAAGGAATGAGGGTGGGCACTGAAGCTTTCTTT
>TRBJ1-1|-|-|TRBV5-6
CASSLGLGNTEAFF
TGTGCCAGCAGCTTAGGACTGGGGAACACTGAAGCTTTCTTT
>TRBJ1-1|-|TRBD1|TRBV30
CAWSPGQVRLAFF
TGTGCCTGGAGCCCCGGACAGGTGCGGTTGGCTTTCTTT
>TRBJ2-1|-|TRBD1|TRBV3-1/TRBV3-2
CASSHYTPGTGRDEQFF
TGTGCCAGCAGCCACTATACGCCCGGGACAGGGCGGGATGAGCAGTTCTTC
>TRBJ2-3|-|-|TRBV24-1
CATSFRDTQYF
TGTGCCACCAGTTTTCGGGATACGCAGTATTTT
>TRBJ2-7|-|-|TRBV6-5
CASSSQVSSYEQYF
TGTGCCAGCAGTTCCCAGGTGAGCTCCTACGAGCAGTACTTC
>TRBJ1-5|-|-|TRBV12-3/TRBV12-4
CASTLRNQPQHF
TGTGCCAGCACCCTTCGAAATCAGCCCCAGCATTTT
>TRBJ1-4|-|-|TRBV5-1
CASSLAGRRPNEKLFF
TGCGCCAGCAGTCTGGCCGGTCGAAGACCTAATGAAAAACTGTTTTTT
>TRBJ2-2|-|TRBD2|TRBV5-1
CASSVRTSGGANTGELFF
TGCGCCAGCAGCGTCAGGACTAGCGGGGGGGCGAACACCGGGGAGCTGTTTTTT
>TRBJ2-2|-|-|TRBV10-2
CASTTTGELFF
TGCGCCAGCACAACAACCGGGGAGCTGTTTTTT
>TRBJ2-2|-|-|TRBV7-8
CASSNRRAGELFF
TGTGCCAGCAGCAATAGAAGGGCCGGGGAGCTGTTTTTT
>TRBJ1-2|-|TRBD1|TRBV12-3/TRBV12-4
CASSSDRLGGYTF
TGTGCCAGCAGTTCGGACAGGCTCGGTGGCTACACCTTC
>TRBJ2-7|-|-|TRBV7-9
CASSGSHEQYF
TGTGCCAGCAGCGGGAGCCACGAGCAGTACTTC
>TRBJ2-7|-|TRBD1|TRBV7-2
CASSLSHSRGDSNEQYF
TGTGCCAGCAGCTTAAGCCACTCCCGTGGGGACAGCAACGAGCAGTACTTC
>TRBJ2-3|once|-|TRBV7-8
CASNPASSGSDTQYF
TGTGCCAGCAACCCGGCTAGCTCTGGATCAGATACGCAGTATTTT
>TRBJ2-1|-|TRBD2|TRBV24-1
CATSNFGTSGMRNEQFF
TGTGCCACCAGTAACTTCGGGACTAGCGGGATGAGGAATGAGCAGTTCTTC
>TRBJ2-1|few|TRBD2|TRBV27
CASSSGGGPSSYNEQFF
TGTGCCAGCAGTTCCGGGGGGGGGCCAAGCTCCTACAATGAGCAGTTCTTC
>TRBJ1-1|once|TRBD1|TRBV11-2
CASSLAGGEAFF
TGTGCCAGCAGCTTAGCAGGGGGCGAAGCTTTCTTT
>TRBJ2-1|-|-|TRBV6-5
CASSYSWDQGWNEQFF
TGTGCCAGCAGTTACTCGTGGGACCAGGGGTGGAATGAGCAGTTCTTC
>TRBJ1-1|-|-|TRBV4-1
CASSQGPRTNTEAFF
TGCGCCAGCAGCCAAGGACCCCGAACGAACACTGAAGCTTTCTTT
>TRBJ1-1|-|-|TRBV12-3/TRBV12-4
CASSREVNTEAFF
TGTGCCAGCAGCAGGGAGGTGAACACTGAAGCTTTCTTT
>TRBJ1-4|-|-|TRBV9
CASSPGRDLNEKLFF
TGTGCCAGCAGCCCGGGTAGGGATCTTAATGAAAAACTGTTTTTT
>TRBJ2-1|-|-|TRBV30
CAWSVPGGWNNEQFF
TGTGCCTGGAGTGTACCTGGGGGCTGGAACAATGAGCAGTTCTTC
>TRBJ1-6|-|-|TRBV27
CASSLFGENSPLHF
TGTGCCAGCAGTTTATTTGGGGAAAATTCACCCCTCCACTTT
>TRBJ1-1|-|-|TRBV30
CACLVGLSGTEAFF
TGTGCCTGCCTGGTTGGCCTATCCGGCACTGAAGCTTTCTTT
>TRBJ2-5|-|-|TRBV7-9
CASSSGTLIETQYF
TGTGCCAGCAGCTCAGGGACTCTGATAGAGACCCAGTACTTC
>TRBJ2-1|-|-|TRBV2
CARGTNEQFF
TGTGCCAGGGGGACCAATGAGCAGTTCTTC
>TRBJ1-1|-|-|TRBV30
CACGPRNTEAFF
TGTGCCTGCGGGCCCAGGAACACTGAAGCTTTCTTT
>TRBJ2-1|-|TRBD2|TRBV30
CACPGAGGSSYNEQFF
TGTGCCTGTCCTGGGGCGGGAGGGAGCTCCTACAATGAGCAGTTCTTC
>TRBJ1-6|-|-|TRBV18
CASSPRDSRGTGNSPLHF
TGTGCCAGCTCACCTAGGGATTCAAGGGGGACCGGGAATTCACCCCTCCACTTT
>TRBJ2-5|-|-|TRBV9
CASSAQETQYF
TGTGCCAGCAGCGCACAAGAGACCCAGTACTTC
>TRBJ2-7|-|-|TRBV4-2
CASSQDWTRSPYEQYF
TGTGCCAGCAGCCAAGATTGGACGAGAAGTCCCTACGAGCAGTACTTC
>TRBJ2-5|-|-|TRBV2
CASIRRETQYF
TGTGCCAGCATAAGGAGAGAGACCCAGTACTTC
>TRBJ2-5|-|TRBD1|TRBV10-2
CASCREGARETQYF
TGCGCCAGCTGCCGTGAGGGGGCACGGGAGACCCAGTACTTC
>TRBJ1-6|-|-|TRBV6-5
CASSYSTTSTPLHF
TGTGCCAGCAGTTACTCAACCACCTCTACACCCCTCCACTTT